This T cell receptor (beta chain) is drawn from a study of OX40 agonist ivuxolimab in advanced cancers. Some clones are missing from TCRdb's copy, which holds only in-frame ones; the method was immunoSEQ multiplex PCR. The repertoire includes tens of thousands of clones, 84% of them detected once, and around 12% sits in the top ten. Germline CDR1 reads SGHVS; CDR2 reads FNYEAQ. The CDR3 is 13 amino acids. V lost 5 bases and J lost 3, with 11 bases in between. The chain joins TRBV7-6 to TRBJ2-7; no clear D. This sequence was found in an adult with an advanced solid tumor such as melanoma, head and neck, liver or kidney cancer. The sequences come from CD4+ or CD8+ T cells sorted from blood, collected in a trial of the OX40 agonist ivuxolimab. The CDR3 loop reads CASSPHGVYEQYF. The CDR3 nucleotides are TGTGCCAGCAGCCCGCATGGGGTCTACGAGCAGTACTTC.